What follows are 30 T cell receptor beta chains derived from one specimen sequenced in a study of patients and donors after allogeneic stem cell transplantation. TCRdb independently ran MiXCR on the RT-PCR reads; one entry per CDR3 protein. The sample has some 960,000 distinct CDR3 sequences, around 17% seen once; the top ten hold around 6%. Sequenced: blood, either unsorted or a sorted T cell fraction (not recorded which). Receptor source: a human donor who was either an allogeneic HSCT recipient or a stem cell or donor lymphocyte infusion donor (not recorded which). It is not recorded whose cells these are; they may come from a transplant donor.

This clonotype was detected a few times. The rearrangement links TRBV6-2 or TRBV6-3 to TRBJ2-5; D gene uncertain. Trimming took off 2 bases at V and 3 bases at J, with 4 bases between the two ends. The CDR3 is 12 residues long. CDR1 and CDR2 (germline): MNHEY, SVGEGT. CDR3 sequence: CASSYDEETQYF. CDR3 DNA: TGTGCCAGCAGTTACGATGAAGAGACCCAGTACTTC.

This clonotype appeared many times. The V and J genes are TRBV6-1 and TRBJ2-7; D call uncertain. From germline, CDR1 is MNHNS and CDR2 SASEGT. The CDR3 is 10 residues long. Trimming took off 4 bases at V and 6 bases at J, with 4 bases between the two ends. CDR3 sequence (DNA): TGTGCCAGCAGTGCCCTCGAGCAGTACTTC. This sequence encodes CASSALEQYF.

This clonotype has only a few counts. This chain connects TRBV3-1 to TRBJ1-1, with D hard to call. Germline-derived CDR1 and CDR2 are LGHDT and YNNKEL (reference sequence). CDR3 length: 14 amino acids. The germline V and J ends were trimmed by 4 bases and 5 bases, with 14 bases remaining between them. This CDR3 reads CASSLRRWVTEAFF. In DNA form, the CDR3 reads TGTGCCAGCAGCCTTCGGCGGTGGGTAACTGAAGCTTTCTTT.

CDR3: CASGSGSPEEQYF. CDR3 DNA: TGTGCCAGTGGGAGCGGGAGTCCGGAAGAGCAGTACTTC. This rearrangement joins TRBV6-6 to TRBJ2-7; the match to TRBD2 covers 8 bases. The junction had 11 bases not matched to a gene; V was cut back by 9 bases and J by 7 bases. The CDR3 runs 13 residues. Germline-derived CDR1 and CDR2 are MNHNY and SVGAGI (reference sequence).

The CDR3 nucleotides read TGCAGTGCTCTAGGGAGGGGTGCGGGTGGCTACACCTTC. This codes for CSALGRGAGGYTF. This rearrangement joins TRBV20-1 to TRBJ1-2; D might be TRBD1 (5 bases). Germline CDR1 is DFQATT and CDR2 is SNEGSKA (reference sequence). The length of the CDR3 is 13 residues. V was cut by 5 bases and J by 7 bases, with 17 bases left in between.

J is TRBJ2-7 and V is TRBV18, with TRBD2 matching over 7 bases. V shed 0 bases, J shed 5 bases, and the junction held 10 bases outside the gene matches. CDR3 length: 16 amino acids. The germline gives CDR1 KGHSH, CDR2 LQKENI. The CDR3: CASSPPSTESGDEQYF. The CDR3 bases are TGTGCCAGCTCACCACCGAGTACAGAGAGCGGGGACGAGCAGTACTTC.

Many counts were recorded for this clonotype. The rearrangement joins TRBV12-3 or TRBV12-4 to TRBJ2-7; possibly TRBD1 or TRBD2 for D (5 bases each). There are 14 residues in the CDR3. V was clipped by 2 bases and J by 4 bases, with 12 bases between them. CDR3 DNA: TGTGCCAGCAGTTTAAGGGGACCCACTTACGAGCAGTACTTC. It translates to CASSLRGPTYEQYF.

In its sample, this clonotype was seen a few times. The chain has TRBV12-3 or TRBV12-4 and TRBJ2-7; either TRBD1 or TRBD2 may supply D (5 bases each). The CDR3 loop spans 15 amino acids. V lost 5 bases and J 9 bases, leaving 23 bases between the germline ends. CDR3 residues: CASSLLPGTDEGQYF. DNA for the CDR3: TGTGCCAGCAGTCTATTACCCGGGACCGACGAAGGGCAGTACTTC.

The rearrangement links TRBV12-5 to TRBJ2-1; 11 nucleotides agree with TRBD1. Trimming at V came to 6 bases and at J to 10 bases, leaving 11 bases not matched to a gene. Germline CDR1 LGHNT, CDR2 FRNRAP. The CDR3 consists of 15 residues. This CDR3 reads CASGPMGQGVQEQFF. CDR3 nucleotide sequence: TGTGCTAGTGGCCCGATGGGACAGGGGGTTCAGGAGCAGTTCTTC.

This clonotype was counted ten times or more. This chain joins TRBV29-1 and TRBJ1-3, with unresolved D. CDR1 and CDR2 (germline): SQVTM, ANQGSEA. The CDR3 consists of 12 residues. Trimming removed 4 bases at V and 1 base at J, with 5 bases between. CDR3 nucleotides: TGCAGCGTTGCGGGGTCTGGAAACACCATATATTTT. It encodes CSVAGSGNTIYF. Full variable domain (missing parts from reference TRBV29-1 and TRBJ1-3): SAVISQKPSRDICQRGTSLTIQCQVDSQVTMMFWYRQQPGQSLTLIATANQGSEATYESGFVIDKFPISRPNLTFSTLTVSNMSPEDSSIYLCSVAGSGNTIYFGEGSWLTVV.

The chain combines TRBV5-1 with TRBJ2-1; either TRBD1 or TRBD2 may supply D (5 bases each). CDR3 length: 13 residues. The germline gives CDR1 SGHRS, CDR2 YFSETQ. V lost 4 bases, J lost 7 bases, and 12 bases lay in between. Here the CDR3 reads CASSPSEGNEQFF. Here the CDR3 DNA reads TGCGCCAGCAGCCCCTCTGAGGGGAATGAGCAGTTCTTC.

The chain combines TRBV5-1 with TRBJ2-3; weak D call: TRBD2 (5 bases). CDR3 length: 12 residues. The V and J ends lost 3 bases and 9 bases respectively, with 11 bases between them. Per the germline V gene, CDR1 is SGHRS and CDR2 is YFSETQ. This chain's CDR3 is CASSSPGRTQYF. The CDR3 bases are TGCGCCAGCAGCTCCCCGGGAAGGACGCAGTATTTT.

The rearrangement joins TRBV24-1 to TRBJ2-7; 7 positions match TRBD2. Germline V gene sequence: CDR1 KGHDR, CDR2 SFDVKD. This CDR3 comprises 15 residues. The V segment lost 3 bases and the J segment 7 bases; nucleotides outside the gene matches: 11. CDR3 coding DNA: TGTGCCACCAGTGATCCCGCTGGGAGAGCGGGGGAGCAGTACTTC. As protein: CATSDPAGRAGEQYF.

This clonotype has more than one count but fewer than ten. The V call is TRBV5-1, the J call TRBJ2-1; perhaps TRBD2 as D (6 bases). Germline CDR1 reads SGHRS; CDR2 reads YFSETQ. The CDR3 is 15 residues long. V was cut by 3 bases and J by 7 bases, with 17 bases left in between. CDR3 region: CASSSLARTGNEQFF. The CDR3 nucleotides read TGCGCCAGCAGCTCCCTAGCGCGCACGGGAAATGAGCAGTTCTTC.

The chain is built from TRBV4-1 and TRBJ2-1; 7 nucleotides line up with TRBD2. The CDR3 length is 13 residues. Germline V CDR1 and CDR2: MGHRA, YSYEKL. The V gene end was trimmed by 3 bases and the J gene end by 9 bases; junction bases not matched to a gene: 5. The CDR3 region is CASSQGGNLEQFF. Here the CDR3 DNA reads TGCGCCAGCAGCCAGGGGGGGAACCTTGAGCAGTTCTTC.

This chain connects TRBV4-2 to TRBJ2-3; 7 bases are shared with TRBD2. The CDR3 is made up of 18 amino acids. Germline lookup yields CDR1 LGHNA and CDR2 YNFKEQ. V dropped 5 bases and J dropped 3; count of bases not matched to a gene: 17. CDR3 sequence: CASSGMGLAESLTDTQYF. The CDR3 coding sequence is TGTGCCAGCAGCGGGATGGGGCTAGCGGAGTCTCTTACAGATACGCAGTATTTT.

Only a few counts were recorded for this clonotype. The gene calls are TRBV6-1 and TRBJ1-2, with TRBD1 matching 7 bases. The V gene end was trimmed by 6 bases and the J gene end by 8 bases; junction bases not matched to a gene: 9. The germline V gene encodes CDR1 MNHNS and CDR2 SASEGT. CDR3 length equals 13 residues. CDR3 loop: CASRATGPMGYTF. CDR3 sequence (DNA): TGTGCCAGCAGAGCGACAGGGCCTATGGGCTACACCTTC.

This clonotype was counted a few times. The chain employs TRBV12-3 or TRBV12-4 and TRBJ2-5; D is possibly TRBD1 or TRBD2 (5 bases each). This CDR3 is 14 amino acids long. The V end lost 4 bases, the J end lost 9 bases, and 18 bases lay between the germline ends. This CDR3 reads CASSSPGPLTSQYF. The CDR3 coding sequence is TGTGCCAGCAGTTCACCGGGACCCTTGACATCCCAGTACTTC.

This clonotype turned up a few times. This chain joins TRBV7-2 and TRBJ2-7, with 9 bases that match TRBD2. CDR3 length equals 17 residues. V lost 0 bases, J lost 0 bases, and 6 bases stayed unmatched. Looked up from germline, CDR1 is SGHTA and CDR2 is FQGNSA. CDR3 coding DNA: TGTGCCAGCAGCTTAGCGACAATTAGCGGGAGCTCCTACGAGCAGTACTTC. This codes for CASSLATISGSSYEQYF.

At least ten counts were recorded for this clonotype. The chain carries TRBV18 and TRBJ1-1, with a weak D call TRBD1 (6 bases). Germline V gene sequence: CDR1 KGHSH, CDR2 LQKENI. V was cut by 3 bases and J by 1 base, with 9 bases left in between. The CDR3 is 14 residues long. The CDR3 nucleotides read TGTGCCAGCTCACCGGGACATCCGAACACTGAAGCTTTCTTT. Its translation is CASSPGHPNTEAFF.

This clonotype was seen repeatedly, ten times or more. The chain uses TRBV5-1 and TRBJ2-1, with 11 bases identical to TRBD2. Germline CDR1 is SGHRS and CDR2 is YFSETQ. The CDR3 extends over 16 amino acids. Trimming removed 0 bases from V and 3 bases from J; junction bases left unmatched: 2. CDR3 nucleotide sequence: TGCGCCAGCAGCTTGGATCTAGCGGGAGGCTACAATGAGCAGTTCTTC. Protein product: CASSLDLAGGYNEQFF. Variable domain in full (rest from reference TRBV5-1 and TRBJ2-1): KAGVTQTPRYLIKTRGQQVTLSCSPISGHRSVSWYQQTPGQGLQFLFEYFSETQRNKGNFPGRFSGRQFSNSRSEMNVSTLELGDSALYLCASSLDLAGGYNEQFFGPGTRLTVL.

This clonotype showed up many times. The V call is TRBV5-1, the J call TRBJ2-3, with 11 bases matching TRBD2. Germline CDR1 SGHRS, CDR2 YFSETQ. The CDR3 has 15 residues. Trimming at V came to 7 bases and at J to 4 bases, leaving 8 bases not matched to a gene. The CDR3 region is CASGTRLAGPDTQYF. The CDR3 coding sequence is TGCGCCAGCGGGACCCGACTAGCGGGGCCAGATACGCAGTATTTT.

This clonotype was detected only a few times. The chain uses TRBV20-1 and TRBJ2-1; 7 bases agree with TRBD2. V gave up 5 bases and J gave up 5 bases; unmatched junction bases: 9. Germline V gene data show CDR1 as DFQATT and CDR2 as SNEGSKA (reference sequence). This CDR3 is built from 14 residues. CDR3 DNA: TGCAGTGCTTTTAACACTAGCGACCACAATGAGCAGTTCTTC. It yields the protein CSAFNTSDHNEQFF.

This clonotype was observed a handful of times. The rearrangement joins TRBV24-1 to TRBJ2-1; TRBD1 is a possible D gene (6 bases). Germline CDR1 KGHDR, CDR2 SFDVKD. V was clipped by 7 bases and J by 2 bases, with 14 bases between them. The CDR3 contains 15 residues. The CDR3 sequence: CATSKQDSPYNEQFF. In nucleotides, the CDR3 is TGTGCCACCAGCAAACAGGACAGCCCCTACAATGAGCAGTTCTTC.

There are many counts of this clonotype. This chain connects TRBV12-3 or TRBV12-4 to TRBJ1-1, with a possible D match to TRBD1 (5 bases). Trimming stripped 7 bases from V and 0 bases from J, with 12 bases between. The CDR3 consists of 14 residues. The CDR3 reads CASILSGLNTEAFF. CDR3 nucleotide sequence: TGTGCCAGCATCCTTTCAGGGCTGAACACTGAAGCTTTCTTT.

The chain combines TRBV18 with TRBJ2-5; 7 positions match TRBD1. The V gene end was trimmed by 11 bases and the J gene end by 2 bases; junction bases not matched to a gene: 8. The germline V gene has CDR1 KGHSH and CDR2 LQKENI. The CDR3 consists of 13 residues. The CDR3 sequence: CAGMTGTQETQYF. Written as DNA, the CDR3 is TGTGCCGGGATGACAGGGACACAAGAGACCCAGTACTTC.

This clonotype was detected only a few times. The chain links TRBV5-1 to TRBJ2-5, with D possibly matching TRBD2 (7 bases). V was clipped by 6 bases and J by 5 bases, with 23 bases between them. The CDR3 spans 16 residues. The V gene's germline CDR1 is SGHRS and CDR2 YFSETQ. The CDR3 loop is CASTPRGGGPRETQYF. The CDR3 DNA reads as TGCGCCAGCACCCCAAGAGGGGGAGGGCCACGGGAGACCCAGTACTTC. The whole variable domain, remainder taken from reference TRBV5-1 and TRBJ2-5, is KAGVTQTPRYLIKTRGQQVTLSCSPISGHRSVSWYQQTPGQGLQFLFEYFSETQRNKGNFPGRFSGRQFSNSRSEMNVSTLELGDSALYLCASTPRGGGPRETQYFGPGTRLLVL.

V and J are TRBV11-2 and TRBJ2-1; 7 positions match TRBD2. This CDR3 has 19 amino acids. Germline CDR1 reads SGHAT; CDR2 reads FQNNGV. The V segment lost 5 bases and the J segment 3 bases; nucleotides outside the gene matches: 19. CDR3 in DNA: TGTGCCAGCAGCCCGCACCGGACCCCTAGCGGCCCCAACTACAATGAGCAGTTCTTC. Amino acid sequence: CASSPHRTPSGPNYNEQFF.

The chain employs TRBV5-1 and TRBJ2-1; 10 bases line up with TRBD2. The ends lost 0 bases at V and 9 bases at J; junction bases unmatched: 6. The CDR3 consists of 15 residues. The germline V gene encodes CDR1 SGHRS and CDR2 YFSETQ. CDR3 in amino acids: CASSLDSSGGSEQFF. The CDR3 DNA follows: TGCGCCAGCAGCTTGGATTCTAGCGGGGGAAGTGAGCAGTTCTTC.

V gene TRBV12-3 or TRBV12-4 combines with J gene TRBJ2-1; 15 bases line up with TRBD2. The V segment lost 7 bases and the J segment 8 bases; nucleotides outside the gene matches: 15. This CDR3 has 18 residues. In DNA, the CDR3 is TGTGCCAGCACCACGACCCGGACTAGCGGGAGGGCCGACGATGAGCAGTTCTTC. It codes for CASTTTRTSGRADDEQFF.